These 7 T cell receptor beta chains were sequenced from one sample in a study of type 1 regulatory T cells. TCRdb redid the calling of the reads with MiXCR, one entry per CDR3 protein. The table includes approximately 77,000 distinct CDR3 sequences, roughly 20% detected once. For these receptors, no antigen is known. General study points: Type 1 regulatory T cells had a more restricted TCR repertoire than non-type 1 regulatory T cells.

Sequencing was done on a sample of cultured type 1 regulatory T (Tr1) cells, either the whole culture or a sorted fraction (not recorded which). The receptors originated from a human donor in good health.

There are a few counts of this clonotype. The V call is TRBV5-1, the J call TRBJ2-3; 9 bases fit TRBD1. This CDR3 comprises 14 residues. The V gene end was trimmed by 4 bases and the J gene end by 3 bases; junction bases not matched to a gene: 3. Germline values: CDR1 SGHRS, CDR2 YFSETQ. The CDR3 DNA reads TGCGCCAGCAGCGTGGACAGGGGTACAGATACGCAGTATTTT. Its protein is CASSVDRGTDTQYF.

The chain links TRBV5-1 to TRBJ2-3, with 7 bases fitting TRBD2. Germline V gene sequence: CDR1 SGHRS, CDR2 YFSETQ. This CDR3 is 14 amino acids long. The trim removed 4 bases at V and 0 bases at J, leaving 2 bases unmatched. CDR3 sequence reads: CASSLSGSTDTQYF. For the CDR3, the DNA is TGCGCCAGCAGCCTTAGCGGGAGCACAGATACGCAGTATTTT.

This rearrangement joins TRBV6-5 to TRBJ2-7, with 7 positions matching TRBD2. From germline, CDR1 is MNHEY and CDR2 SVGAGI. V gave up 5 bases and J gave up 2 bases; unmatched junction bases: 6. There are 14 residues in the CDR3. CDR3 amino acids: CASSTRLAAYEQYF. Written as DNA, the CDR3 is TGTGCCAGCAGTACTCGACTAGCAGCCTACGAGCAGTACTTC.

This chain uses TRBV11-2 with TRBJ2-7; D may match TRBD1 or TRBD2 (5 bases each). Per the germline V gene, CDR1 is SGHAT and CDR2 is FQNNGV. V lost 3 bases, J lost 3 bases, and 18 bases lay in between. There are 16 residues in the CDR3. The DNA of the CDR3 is TGTGCCAGCAGCTTTCGCCGAGGGGCGAACCTCTACGAGCAGTACTTC. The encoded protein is CASSFRRGANLYEQYF.

CDR3 region: CASSLRQVDTDTQYF. The DNA of the CDR3 is TGTGCCAGCAGTTTAAGACAGGTAGACACAGATACGCAGTATTTT. The chain couples TRBV12-3 or TRBV12-4 to TRBJ2-3; D possibly corresponds to TRBD1 (6 bases). The germline V and J ends were trimmed by 2 bases and 2 bases, with 11 bases remaining between them. The CDR3 has 15 amino acids.

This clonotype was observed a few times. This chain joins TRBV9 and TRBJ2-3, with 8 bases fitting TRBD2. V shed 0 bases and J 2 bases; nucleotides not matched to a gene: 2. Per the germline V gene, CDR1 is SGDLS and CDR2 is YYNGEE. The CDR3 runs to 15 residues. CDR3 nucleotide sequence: TGTGCCAGCAGCGTAGCGGGAGGGGTCACAGATACGCAGTATTTT. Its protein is CASSVAGGVTDTQYF.

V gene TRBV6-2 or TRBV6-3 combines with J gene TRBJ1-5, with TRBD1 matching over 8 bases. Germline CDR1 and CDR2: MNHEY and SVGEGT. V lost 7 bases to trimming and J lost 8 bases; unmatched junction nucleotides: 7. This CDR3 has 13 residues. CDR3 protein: CASTRDRLKPQHF. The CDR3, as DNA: TGTGCCAGCACAAGGGACAGGTTAAAGCCCCAGCATTTT.